Following are 6 T cell receptor beta chains from one sample sequenced in a study of response to subunit inactivated influenza vaccine. TCRdb passed the RT-PCR reads through MiXCR, listing each CDR3 protein once. The sample records more than 550,000 distinct CDR3 sequences, 10% to 15% being singletons. This specimen consisted of PBMCs from blood, obtained on the day of vaccination. The source is a middle-aged man who received an inactivated influenza vaccine.

This chain joins TRBV12-5 and TRBJ2-1; D tentatively reads TRBD1 or TRBD2 (5 bases each). The CDR3 is 11 amino acids. The V gene's germline CDR1 is LGHNT and CDR2 FRNRAP. Trimming shortened V by 6 bases and J by 11 bases, and 11 bases separated the two germline ends. The CDR3 loop reads CASGLEGKQFF. DNA of the CDR3: TGTGCTAGTGGACTAGAGGGGAAGCAGTTCTTC.

V is TRBV5-1 and J is TRBJ2-2; TRBD1 might be the D (6 bases). Germline CDR1 is SGHRS and CDR2 is YFSETQ. Trimming cost V 3 bases and J 0 bases, with 12 bases left between them. This CDR3 is 16 amino acids long. CDR3 in DNA: TGCGCCAGCAGCTCCCGGACAGAAACGAACACCGGGGAGCTGTTTTTT. Translated: CASSSRTETNTGELFF.

The chain recombines TRBV28 with TRBJ1-1; 7 bases agree with TRBD1. This CDR3 spans 19 amino acids. From germline, CDR1 is MDHEN and CDR2 SYDVKM. Losses at the gene ends were 5 bases for V and 5 bases for J; bases not matched to a gene: 23. CDR3 protein: CASSKGGAVPPWPSTEAFF. The CDR3 nucleotides read TGTGCCAGCAGTAAAGGGGGCGCGGTCCCCCCCTGGCCCTCAACTGAAGCTTTCTTT.

A few counts support this clonotype. The chain couples TRBV29-1 to TRBJ2-3; 13 bases match TRBD2. CDR3 length: 16 residues. J was trimmed by 5 bases and V by 1 base; bases with no gene match: 6. The germline gives CDR1 SQVTM, CDR2 ANQGSEA. The CDR3 region has the DNA TGCAGCGTTGAAGCTGGGGGACTAGCGGGAAGAGATACGCAGTATTTT. It specifies CSVEAGGLAGRDTQYF.

The chain recombines TRBV13 with TRBJ2-2; the D gene is possibly TRBD1 (6 bases). Trimming removed 3 bases from V and 1 base from J, with 9 bases in between. In germline, CDR1 is PRHDT, CDR2 FYEKMQ (reference sequence). The CDR3 has 15 amino acids. The CDR3 DNA reads as TGTGCCAGCAGCTTCCGGGACAAGAACACCGGGGAGCTGTTTTTT. Translated, it gives CASSFRDKNTGELFF.

Only a few counts were recorded for this clonotype. V usage is TRBV7-9 and J usage is TRBJ1-4; D unclear. The CDR3 length is 17 residues. V lost 2 bases and J lost 2, with 15 bases in between. From germline, CDR1 is SEHNR and CDR2 FQNEAQ (reference sequence). The CDR3 spells CASSLRPQGRTNEKLFF. CDR3 nucleotides: TGTGCCAGCAGCTTAAGGCCGCAAGGACGGACTAATGAAAAACTGTTTTTT.